A selection of T cell receptor beta chains follows, all from one sample in a study of cytomegalovirus exposure and HLA in healthy donors. The assay was immunoSEQ multiplex PCR, and TCRdb's table has in-frame clones only and misses some. In the table there are 140,000 or so clones, about 87% of which are singletons. The sequencing sample was made of PBMCs. The origin of the receptors is a man aged 18 to 30 in good health and CMV-seropositive. CDR3s include the opening cysteine and the closing phenylalanine or tryptophan. A D gene is named only where the DNA matches it firmly. Size values are once, few and many counts, or a class for expanded clones, and some rows have none.

size: NA
D: NA
V: TRBV27
J: TRBJ1-1
DNA: TGTGCCAGCAGTTTTCTCCAGGGTCGGGCTTTCTTT
CDR3: CASSFLQGRAFF

size: NA
D: NA
V: TRBV28
J: TRBJ1-1
DNA: TGTGCCAGCAGTTTAGGCGATAGGCGGTTCTTT
CDR3: CASSLGDRRFF

size: NA
D: NA
V: TRBV7-9
J: TRBJ1-3
DNA: TGTGCCAGCAGCTCCTCCTCTGGAAACACCATATATTTT
CDR3: CASSSSSGNTIYF

size: NA
D: TRBD2
V: TRBV10-2
J: TRBJ2-7
DNA: TGCGCCAGCAGGGCTAGCGGGACTTACGAGCAGTACTTC
CDR3: CASRASGTYEQYF

size: few
D: TRBD2
V: TRBV9
J: TRBJ2-7
DNA: TGTGCCAGCAGCGAGGGCACTAGCGGACTCTACGAGCAGTACTTC
CDR3: CASSEGTSGLYEQYF

size: NA
D: TRBD1
V: TRBV11-2
J: TRBJ1-2
DNA: TGTGCCAGCAGCTTTTGGACAGGGGACACCTATGGCTACACCTTC
CDR3: CASSFWTGDTYGYTF

size: NA
D: NA
V: TRBV5-1
J: TRBJ2-1
DNA: TGCGCCAGCAGCTTGCTCAGGGGGGACAATGAGCAGTTCTTC
CDR3: CASSLLRGDNEQFF

size: NA
D: NA
V: TRBV5-6
J: TRBJ1-2
DNA: TGTGCCAGCAGCTTCCCAGCGGCAAATGGCTACACCTTC
CDR3: CASSFPAANGYTF

size: NA
D: TRBD1
V: TRBV6-6
J: TRBJ2-1
DNA: TGTGCCAGCAGTTACTCATCAGGGGGAAATGAGCAGTTCTTC
CDR3: CASSYSSGGNEQFF

size: NA
D: NA
V: TRBV7-9
J: TRBJ1-2
DNA: TGTGCCAGCAGCTTAGGGGGCGACAGGCGCTCCGGAGACTACACCTTC
CDR3: CASSLGGDRRSGDYTF

size: NA
D: TRBD1
V: TRBV4-2
J: TRBJ2-5
DNA: TGTGCCAGCAGCCAAGATGTAGGGGGGACAGGGCGGGAGACCCAGTACTTC
CDR3: CASSQDVGGTGRETQYF

size: NA
D: NA
V: TRBV10-3
J: TRBJ1-2
DNA: TGTGCCATTTGTCCGGGTCTCGTCGGGGGCTACACCTTC
CDR3: CAICPGLVGGYTF

size: NA
D: TRBD1
V: TRBV7-9
J: TRBJ1-2
DNA: TGTGCCAGCAGCTGGGGGACAGGGGGAAACTATGGCTACACCTTC
CDR3: CASSWGTGGNYGYTF

size: NA
D: TRBD1
V: TRBV27
J: TRBJ2-7
DNA: TGTGCCAGCAGTACCAGGGGGAGCTCCTACGAGCAGTACTTC
CDR3: CASSTRGSSYEQYF

size: once
D: NA
V: TRBV6-6
J: TRBJ1-5
DNA: TGTGCCAGCAGTTATACCCGACAGCCCGACCATCAGCCCCAGCATTTT
CDR3: CASSYTRQPDHQPQHF

size: NA
D: TRBD2
V: TRBV11-2
J: TRBJ2-7
DNA: TGTGCCAGTACACCAGGGGCTAGCGGGTTATACGAGCAGTACTTC
CDR3: CASTPGASGLYEQYF

size: NA
D: TRBD2
V: TRBV10-1
J: TRBJ2-3
DNA: TGCGCCAGCAGTGGCCTAACTAGCGGGGATCAAGATACGCAGTATTTT
CDR3: CASSGLTSGDQDTQYF

size: NA
D: TRBD1
V: TRBV11-2
J: TRBJ2-7
DNA: TGTGCCAGCAGCTTAGTTGGGACAGGGGGCTACGAGCAGTACTTC
CDR3: CASSLVGTGGYEQYF

size: NA
D: NA
V: TRBV9
J: TRBJ2-7
DNA: TGTGCCAGTGGGGGGAGGAGCTCCTACGAGCAGTACTTC
CDR3: CASGGRSSYEQYF

size: NA
D: NA
V: TRBV9
J: TRBJ1-2
DNA: TGTGCCAGCAGCGCGCACAGCCAGGGTTCTGATGGCTACACCTTC
CDR3: CASSAHSQGSDGYTF

size: NA
D: NA
V: TRBV7-9
J: TRBJ2-2
DNA: TGTGCCAGCAGCTTAGACAGGGCGAACACCGGGGAGCTGTTTTTT
CDR3: CASSLDRANTGELFF

size: once
D: TRBD1
V: TRBV20-1
J: TRBJ2-7
DNA: TGCAGTGCGAGACAGGGGCCCGAGCAGTACTTC
CDR3: CSARQGPEQYF

size: NA
D: NA
V: TRBV7-2
J: TRBJ1-2
DNA: TGTGCCAGCAGCCCCGATGGGGGGACTGATGGCTACACCTTC
CDR3: CASSPDGGTDGYTF

size: few
D: NA
V: TRBV30
J: TRBJ1-2
DNA: TGTGCCTGGACGAGAGGGCAGTTTAACTATGGCTACACCTTC
CDR3: CAWTRGQFNYGYTF

size: NA
D: NA
V: TRBV15
J: TRBJ1-2
DNA: TGTGCCACCTGCCCTACCCCGGACAGCTCTGGCTACACCTTC
CDR3: CATCPTPDSSGYTF

size: once
D: NA
V: TRBV14
J: TRBJ1-1
DNA: TGTGCCAGCAGCTTACCCGGGGAGTGGACTGAAGCTTTCTTT
CDR3: CASSLPGEWTEAFF

size: NA
D: NA
V: TRBV6-6
J: TRBJ1-2
DNA: TGTGCCAGCAGTGCCCTATTGGATGGCTACACCTTC
CDR3: CASSALLDGYTF

size: NA
D: NA
V: TRBV6-6
J: TRBJ1-2
DNA: TGTGCCAGCAGTCCCCCACGGGTGGACTATGGCTACACCTTC
CDR3: CASSPPRVDYGYTF

size: NA
D: TRBD1
V: TRBV6-5
J: TRBJ1-1
DNA: TGTGCCAGCAGTTACTCCCGGGACAGGGAAGTTATTGAAGCTTTCTTT
CDR3: CASSYSRDREVIEAFF

size: NA
D: NA
V: TRBV7-2
J: TRBJ2-7
DNA: TGTGCCAGCAGCTCCCTTTTCGGGGAGACCTACGAGCAGTACTTC
CDR3: CASSSLFGETYEQYF

size: NA
D: TRBD1
V: TRBV11-2
J: TRBJ2-7
DNA: TGTGCCAGCAGCTTAGGGACAGGGGGCGAAATCTCCTACGAGCAGTACTTC
CDR3: CASSLGTGGEISYEQYF

size: once
D: NA
V: TRBV5-4
J: TRBJ1-1
DNA: TGTGCCAGCCATGCAGAAATGAACACTGAAGCTTTCTTT
CDR3: CASHAEMNTEAFF

size: NA
D: NA
V: TRBV19
J: TRBJ1-1
DNA: TGTGCCAGTAGTCGGGGGGAGAGTCTTTCTGGAGCTTTCTTT
CDR3: CASSRGESLSGAFF

size: NA
D: TRBD1
V: TRBV6-5
J: TRBJ2-7
DNA: TGTGCCAGCAGTTACCGACAGGGCAAACCCTACGAGCAGTACTTC
CDR3: CASSYRQGKPYEQYF

size: NA
D: TRBD1
V: TRBV27
J: TRBJ2-7
DNA: TGTGCCAGCAGTTCAGACCGACAGGGCCACGAGCAGTACTTC
CDR3: CASSSDRQGHEQYF

size: NA
D: NA
V: TRBV30
J: TRBJ2-7
DNA: TGTGCCTGGGGTTTACGCCTAAGCTCCTACGAGCAGTACTTC
CDR3: CAWGLRLSSYEQYF

size: NA
D: NA
V: TRBV5-1
J: TRBJ2-5
DNA: TGCGCCAGCAGCACCGGAGGAACGCTACCTCAAGAGACCCAGTACTTC
CDR3: CASSTGGTLPQETQYF

size: NA
D: NA
V: TRBV4-1
J: TRBJ2-1
DNA: TGCGCCAGCAGCCAGCAACAGATGCAGTTCTTC
CDR3: CASSQQQMQFF

size: NA
D: NA
V: TRBV6-1
J: TRBJ1-1
DNA: TGTGCCAGCCAGGCGGGGGCGGAAACTGAAGCTTTCTTT
CDR3: CASQAGAETEAFF

size: NA
D: TRBD1
V: TRBV7-2
J: TRBJ1-1
DNA: TGTGCCAGCAGCTTCTCCGGGACAGGAGGACTGTTAGCTTTCTTT
CDR3: CASSFSGTGGLLAFF

size: once
D: NA
V: TRBV7-6
J: TRBJ2-1
DNA: TGTGCCAGCAGCCCCCGCGACGGGTACAATGAGCAGTTCTTC
CDR3: CASSPRDGYNEQFF

size: NA
D: NA
V: TRBV4-2
J: TRBJ1-2
DNA: TGTGCCAGCAGCCTAGGACAGAACTATGGCTACACCTTC
CDR3: CASSLGQNYGYTF